This section outlines one TCR beta chain sequence together with its context. The sample is drawn from a study of blood T cell repertoires in COVID-19. On the study more broadly: Nucleic acid was either cDNA or gDNA, and it came from T cells, B-cell-depleted T cells, or PBMCs.

Germline V gene lookup returns CDR1 SGDLS and CDR2 YYNGEE. The V gene lost 0 bases and the J gene lost 6 bases, with 9 bases spanning the gap. The CDR3 has 13 amino acids. Original analysis: By means of reference gene primer amplification, nucleated cell counts were estimated. Clones were read by immunoSEQ multiplex PCR, and TCRdb kept only the in-frame ones, dropping some. Clone size and V and J calls were adopted from that table, with D and trimming inferred from the DNA. In the table there are approximately 70,000 clones, about nine tenths of which are singletons. The sequence derives from a woman aged 55-70 years with acute or convalescent COVID-19. Material: peripheral blood. The J gene is TRBJ1-1, the V gene TRBV9; possible D gene TRBD1, 5 bases. CDR3: CASSVVLRAEAFF. The CDR3 DNA reads TGTGCCAGCAGCGTAGTCCTCAGGGCTGAAGCTTTCTTT.